A selection of T cell receptor beta chains follows, all from one sample in a study of cytomegalovirus exposure and HLA in healthy donors. Produced via immunoSEQ multiplex PCR; TCRdb's table is partial and in-frame only. This table holds 150,000 to 200,000 clones, about four fifths found once. Sequencing was performed on PBMCs. All receptors come from a man aged 25 to 45 in good health and CMV-seropositive. Both conserved end residues are trimmed from each CDR3. A D gene is named only where the DNA matches it firmly.

j_gene | len | v_gene | d_gene | CDR3aa
TRBJ1-6 | 10 | TRBV6-5 | - | ASRELSSPLH
TRBJ1-5 | 13 | TRBV6-6 | TRBD1 | ASSYVTGGNQPQH
TRBJ1-1 | 12 | TRBV19 | TRBD1 | ASSVGQANTEAF
TRBJ2-7 | 11 | TRBV10-2 | - | ASSESIRTVQY
TRBJ2-3 | 16 | TRBV7-3 | TRBD2 | ASSLIPSGGLNTDTQY
TRBJ2-5 | 12 | TRBV5-1 | TRBD1 | ASSWATGVETQY
TRBJ2-7 | 12 | TRBV6-5 | TRBD1 | ASSIGQGTYEQY
TRBJ1-1 | 12 | TRBV2 | TRBD1 | ASSKQGANTEAF
TRBJ2-3 | 12 | TRBV28 | TRBD2 | ASNPGLAEDTQY
TRBJ2-7 | 13 | TRBV11-2 | - | ASSLARGSNYEQY
TRBJ2-1 | 14 | TRBV7-8 | - | ASSPGLSRRYNEQF
TRBJ1-1 | 10 | TRBV30 | TRBD1 | AWSPGGTEAF
TRBJ2-6 | 15 | TRBV11-2 | - | ASSLMAARIGANVLT
TRBJ2-5 | 14 | TRBV5-1 | TRBD2 | ASSLQVAGGQETQY
TRBJ2-2 | 12 | TRBV21-1 | - | ASSNSRNTGELF
TRBJ2-7 | 12 | TRBV29-1 | TRBD1 | SVEVRGLAYEQY
TRBJ2-1 | 13 | TRBV4-3 | TRBD2 | ASSPGTSGVDEQF
TRBJ2-1 | 11 | TRBV6-6 | - | ASSRRTYNEQF
TRBJ2-7 | 11 | TRBV19 | - | ASSVWPSYEQY
TRBJ2-3 | 11 | TRBV30 | - | AWSVRPGDTQY
TRBJ2-7 | 12 | TRBV28 | TRBD2 | ASSRTSGSYEQY
TRBJ2-5 | 13 | TRBV15 | TRBD2 | AISGKLRTQETQY
TRBJ1-1 | 11 | TRBV5-6 | - | ASSLAGIAEAF
TRBJ2-2 | 14 | TRBV11-3 | TRBD2 | ASSPALAGGAGELF
TRBJ2-1 | 12 | TRBV29-1 | TRBD2 | SVAGTREMGEQF
TRBJ2-3 | 12 | TRBV19 | - | ASSITQSTDTQY
TRBJ2-2 | 16 | TRBV9 | - | ASSVHGGAVGQTGELF
TRBJ1-2 | 12 | TRBV11-2 | - | ASSPSGRFGGYT
TRBJ1-1 | 12 | TRBV7-9 | - | ASRDSGGNTEAF